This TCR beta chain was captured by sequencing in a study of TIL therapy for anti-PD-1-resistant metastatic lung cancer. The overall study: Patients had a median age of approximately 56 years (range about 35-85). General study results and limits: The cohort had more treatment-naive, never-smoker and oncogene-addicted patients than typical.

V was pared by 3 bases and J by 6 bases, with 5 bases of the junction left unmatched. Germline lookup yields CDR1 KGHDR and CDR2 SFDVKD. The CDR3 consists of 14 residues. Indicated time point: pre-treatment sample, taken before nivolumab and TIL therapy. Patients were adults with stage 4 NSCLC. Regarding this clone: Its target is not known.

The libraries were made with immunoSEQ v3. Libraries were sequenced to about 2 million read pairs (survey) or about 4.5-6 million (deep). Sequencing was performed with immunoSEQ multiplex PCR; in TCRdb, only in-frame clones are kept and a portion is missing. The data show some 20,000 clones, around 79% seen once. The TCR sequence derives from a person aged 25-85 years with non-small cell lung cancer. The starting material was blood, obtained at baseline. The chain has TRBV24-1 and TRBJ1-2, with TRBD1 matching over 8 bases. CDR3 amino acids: CATSDPRQGNGYTF. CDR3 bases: TGTGCCACCAGTGATCCGCGACAGGGGAATGGCTACACCTTC.